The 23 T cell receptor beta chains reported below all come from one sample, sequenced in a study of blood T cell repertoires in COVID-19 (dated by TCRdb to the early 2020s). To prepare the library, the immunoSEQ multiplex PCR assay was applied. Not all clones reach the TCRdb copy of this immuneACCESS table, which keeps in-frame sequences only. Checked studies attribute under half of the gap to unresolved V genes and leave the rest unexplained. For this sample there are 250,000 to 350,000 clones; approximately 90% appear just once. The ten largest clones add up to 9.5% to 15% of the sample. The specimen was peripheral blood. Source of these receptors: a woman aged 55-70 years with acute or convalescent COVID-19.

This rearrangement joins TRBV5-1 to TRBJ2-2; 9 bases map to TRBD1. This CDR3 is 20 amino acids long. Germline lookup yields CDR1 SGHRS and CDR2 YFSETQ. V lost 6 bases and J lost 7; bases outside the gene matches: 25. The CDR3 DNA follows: TGCGCCAGCACCACTGTTTGGCCGCTTGGCACAGGGGGCGCGGGCGGGGAGCTGTTTTTT. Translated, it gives CASTTVWPLGTGGAGGELFF.

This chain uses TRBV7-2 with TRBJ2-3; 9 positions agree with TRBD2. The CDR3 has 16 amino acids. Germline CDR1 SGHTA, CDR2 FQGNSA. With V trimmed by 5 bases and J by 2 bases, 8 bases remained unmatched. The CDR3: CASSPLAGALTDTQYF. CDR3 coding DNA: TGTGCCAGCAGCCCTTTAGCGGGGGCCCTCACAGATACGCAGTATTTT.

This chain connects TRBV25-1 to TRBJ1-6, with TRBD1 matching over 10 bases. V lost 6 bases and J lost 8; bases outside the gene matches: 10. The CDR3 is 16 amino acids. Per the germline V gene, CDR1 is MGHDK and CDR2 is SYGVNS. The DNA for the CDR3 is TGTGCCAGCAGGCGGACAGGGGGTGGGGGGGATTCACCCCTCCACTTT. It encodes CASRRTGGGGDSPLHF.

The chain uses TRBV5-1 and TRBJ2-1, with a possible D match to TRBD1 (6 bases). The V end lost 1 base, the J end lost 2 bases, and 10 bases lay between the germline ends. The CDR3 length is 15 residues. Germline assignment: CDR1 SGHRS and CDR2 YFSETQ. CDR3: CASSLTYRAYNEQFF. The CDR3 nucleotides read TGCGCCAGCAGCTTGACTTACAGGGCCTACAATGAGCAGTTCTTC.

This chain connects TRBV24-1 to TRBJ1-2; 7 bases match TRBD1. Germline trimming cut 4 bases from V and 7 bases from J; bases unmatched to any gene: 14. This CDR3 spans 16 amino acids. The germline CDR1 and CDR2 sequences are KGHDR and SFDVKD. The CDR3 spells CATSESTGFGFGGYTF. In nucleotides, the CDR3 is TGTGCCACCAGTGAATCGACAGGGTTCGGGTTCGGTGGCTACACCTTC.

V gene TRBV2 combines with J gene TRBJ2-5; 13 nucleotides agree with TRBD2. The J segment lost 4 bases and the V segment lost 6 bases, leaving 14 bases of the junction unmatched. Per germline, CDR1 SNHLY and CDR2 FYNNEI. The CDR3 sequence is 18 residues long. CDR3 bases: TGTGCCAGCAGACCTAGGCCCTGGACTAGCGGGAGTAGAGAGACCCAGTACTTC. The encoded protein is CASRPRPWTSGSRETQYF.

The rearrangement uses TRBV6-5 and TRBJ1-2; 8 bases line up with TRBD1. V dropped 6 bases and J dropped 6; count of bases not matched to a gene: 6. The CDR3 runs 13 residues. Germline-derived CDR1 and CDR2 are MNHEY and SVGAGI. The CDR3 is CASRVQGVHGYTF. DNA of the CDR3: TGTGCCAGCAGGGTACAGGGGGTACATGGCTACACCTTC.

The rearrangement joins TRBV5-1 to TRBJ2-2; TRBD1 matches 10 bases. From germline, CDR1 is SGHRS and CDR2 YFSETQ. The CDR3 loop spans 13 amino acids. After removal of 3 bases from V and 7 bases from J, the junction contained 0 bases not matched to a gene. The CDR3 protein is CASSWTGGGELFF. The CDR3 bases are TGCGCCAGCAGCTGGACAGGGGGCGGGGAGCTGTTTTTT.

CDR3 nucleotide sequence: TGTGCCAGCAGCGCTTACAGGGGGCCGGGCAATCAGCCCCAGCATTTT. This codes for CASSAYRGPGNQPQHF. The chain uses TRBV6-2 or TRBV6-3 and TRBJ1-5, with TRBD1 matching 9 bases. Per germline, CDR1 MNHEY and CDR2 SVGEGT. With 6 bases clipped from V and 2 bases from J, the junction kept 8 bases outside the gene matches. CDR3 size: 16 residues.

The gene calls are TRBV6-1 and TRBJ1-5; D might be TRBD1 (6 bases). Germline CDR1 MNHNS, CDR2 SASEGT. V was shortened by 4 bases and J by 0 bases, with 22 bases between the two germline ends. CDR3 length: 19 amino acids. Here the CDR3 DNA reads TGTGCCAGCAGTGTTCGGGCAGCCCGGGACACCAATAGCAATCAGCCCCAGCATTTT. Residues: CASSVRAARDTNSNQPQHF.

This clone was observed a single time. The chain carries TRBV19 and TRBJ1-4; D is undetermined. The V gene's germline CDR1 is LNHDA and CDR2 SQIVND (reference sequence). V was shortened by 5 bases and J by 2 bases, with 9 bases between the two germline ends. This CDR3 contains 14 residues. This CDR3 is CASSVEGTNEKLFF. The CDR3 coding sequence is TGTGCCAGTAGTGTTGAGGGCACTAATGAAAAACTGTTTTTT.

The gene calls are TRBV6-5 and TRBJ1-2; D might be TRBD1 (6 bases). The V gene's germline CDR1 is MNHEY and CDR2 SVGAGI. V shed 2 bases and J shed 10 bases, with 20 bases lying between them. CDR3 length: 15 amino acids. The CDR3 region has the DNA TGTGCCAGCAGTTACCCTACGGGACAAGGTCGTGACTACACCTTC. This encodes CASSYPTGQGRDYTF.

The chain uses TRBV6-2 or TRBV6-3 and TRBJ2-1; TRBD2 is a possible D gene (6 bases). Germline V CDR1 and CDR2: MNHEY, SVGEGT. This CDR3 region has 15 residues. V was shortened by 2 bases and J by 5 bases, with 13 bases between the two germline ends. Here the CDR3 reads CASSYNRRDHNEQFF. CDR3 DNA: TGTGCCAGCAGTTACAACCGGCGGGACCACAATGAGCAGTTCTTC.

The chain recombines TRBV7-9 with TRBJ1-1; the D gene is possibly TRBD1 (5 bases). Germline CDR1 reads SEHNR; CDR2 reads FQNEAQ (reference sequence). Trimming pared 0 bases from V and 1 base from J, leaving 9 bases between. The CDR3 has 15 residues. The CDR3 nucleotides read TGTGCCAGCAGCTTAGCCCAGGGTCGGAACACTGAAGCTTTCTTT. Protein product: CASSLAQGRNTEAFF.

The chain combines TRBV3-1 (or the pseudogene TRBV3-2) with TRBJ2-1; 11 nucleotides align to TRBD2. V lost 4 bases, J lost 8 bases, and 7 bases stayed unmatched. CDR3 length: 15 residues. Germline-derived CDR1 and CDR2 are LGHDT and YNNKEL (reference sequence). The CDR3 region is CASSRRLAGLDEQFF. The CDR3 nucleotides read TGTGCCAGCAGCCGGAGACTAGCGGGATTGGATGAGCAGTTCTTC.

The CDR3 loop reads CASSPKRETQYF. The DNA of the CDR3 is TGTGCCAGCTCCCCCAAGAGGGAGACCCAGTACTTC. The chain combines TRBV18 with TRBJ2-5; D unresolved. The CDR3 has 12 residues. Germline CDR1 is KGHSH and CDR2 is LQKENI. V lost 6 bases and J 5 bases, leaving 10 bases between the germline ends.

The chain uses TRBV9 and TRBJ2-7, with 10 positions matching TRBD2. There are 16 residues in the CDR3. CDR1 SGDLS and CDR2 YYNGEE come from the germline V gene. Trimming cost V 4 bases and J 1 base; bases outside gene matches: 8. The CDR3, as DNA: TGTGCCAGCAGCCCCGGAATAGCGGGGGGATCCTACGAGCAGTACTTC. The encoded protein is CASSPGIAGGSYEQYF.

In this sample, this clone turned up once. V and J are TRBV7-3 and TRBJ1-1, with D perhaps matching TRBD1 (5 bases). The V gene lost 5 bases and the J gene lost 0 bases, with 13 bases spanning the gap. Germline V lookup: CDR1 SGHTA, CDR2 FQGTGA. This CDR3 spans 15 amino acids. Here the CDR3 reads CASSAGRGMNTEAFF. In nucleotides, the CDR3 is TGTGCCAGCAGCGCGGGACGGGGTATGAACACTGAAGCTTTCTTT.

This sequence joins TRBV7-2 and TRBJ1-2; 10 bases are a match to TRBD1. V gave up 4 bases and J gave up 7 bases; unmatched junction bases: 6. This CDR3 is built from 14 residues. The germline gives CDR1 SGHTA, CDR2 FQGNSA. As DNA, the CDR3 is TGTGCCAGCAGCTCCGGGACAGGGGACGGTGGCTACACCTTC. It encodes CASSSGTGDGGYTF. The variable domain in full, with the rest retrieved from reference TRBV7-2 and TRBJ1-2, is GAGVSQSPSNKVTEKGKDVELRCDPISGHTALYWYRQSLGQGLEFLIYFQGNSAPDKSGLPSDRFSAERTGGSVSTLTIQRTQQEDSAVYLCASSSGTGDGGYTFGSGTRLTVV.

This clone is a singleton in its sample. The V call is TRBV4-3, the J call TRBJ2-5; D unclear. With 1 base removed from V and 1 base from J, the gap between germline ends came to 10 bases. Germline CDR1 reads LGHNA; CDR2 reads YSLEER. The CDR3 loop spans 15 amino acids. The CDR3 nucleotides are TGCGCCAGCAGCCAAGTCTTCGCGGCCCAAGAGACCCAGTACTTC. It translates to CASSQVFAAQETQYF.

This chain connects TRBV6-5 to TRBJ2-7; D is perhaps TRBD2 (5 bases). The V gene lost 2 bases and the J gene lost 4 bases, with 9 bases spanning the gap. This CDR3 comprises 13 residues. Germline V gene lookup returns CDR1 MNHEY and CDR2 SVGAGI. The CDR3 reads CASSYEREYEQYF. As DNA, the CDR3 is TGTGCCAGCAGTTACGAGAGGGAGTACGAGCAGTACTTC.

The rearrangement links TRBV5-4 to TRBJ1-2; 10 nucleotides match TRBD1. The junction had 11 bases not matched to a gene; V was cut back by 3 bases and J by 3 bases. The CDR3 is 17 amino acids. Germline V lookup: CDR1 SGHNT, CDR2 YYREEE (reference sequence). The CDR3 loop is CASSSPSGQGNYYGYTF. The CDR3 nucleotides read TGTGCCAGCAGCTCACCTTCGGGACAGGGGAACTACTATGGCTACACCTTC.

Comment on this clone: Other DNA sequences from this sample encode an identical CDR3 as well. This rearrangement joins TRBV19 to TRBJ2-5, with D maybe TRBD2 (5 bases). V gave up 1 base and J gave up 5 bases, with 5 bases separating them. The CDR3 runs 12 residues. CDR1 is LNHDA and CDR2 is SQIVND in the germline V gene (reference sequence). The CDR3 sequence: CASSIGGETQYF. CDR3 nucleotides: TGTGCCAGTAGTATAGGAGGGGAGACCCAGTACTTC.